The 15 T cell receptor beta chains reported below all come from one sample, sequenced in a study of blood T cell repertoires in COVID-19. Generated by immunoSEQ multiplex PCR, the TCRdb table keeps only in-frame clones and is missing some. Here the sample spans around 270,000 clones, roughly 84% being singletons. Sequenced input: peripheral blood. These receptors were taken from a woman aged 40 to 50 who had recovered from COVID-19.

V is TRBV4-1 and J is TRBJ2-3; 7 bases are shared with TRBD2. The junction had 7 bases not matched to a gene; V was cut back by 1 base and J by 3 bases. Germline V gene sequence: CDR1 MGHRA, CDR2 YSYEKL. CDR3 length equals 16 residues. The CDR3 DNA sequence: TGCGCCAGCAGCCAAGCACTAGCGCCCAATACAGATACGCAGTATTTT. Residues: CASSQALAPNTDTQYF.

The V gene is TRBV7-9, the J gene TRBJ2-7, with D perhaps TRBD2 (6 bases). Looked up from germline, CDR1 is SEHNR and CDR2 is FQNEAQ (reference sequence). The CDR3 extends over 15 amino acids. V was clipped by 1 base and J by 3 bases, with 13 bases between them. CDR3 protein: CASSLVATRDYEQYF. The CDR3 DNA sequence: TGTGCCAGCAGCTTAGTCGCGACTAGAGACTACGAGCAGTACTTC.

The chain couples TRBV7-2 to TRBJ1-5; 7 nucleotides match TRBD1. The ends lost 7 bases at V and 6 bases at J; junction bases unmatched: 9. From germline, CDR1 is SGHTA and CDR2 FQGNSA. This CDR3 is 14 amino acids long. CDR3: CASTPGTAPQPQHF. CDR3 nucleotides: TGTGCCAGCACCCCCGGGACAGCGCCTCAGCCCCAGCATTTT. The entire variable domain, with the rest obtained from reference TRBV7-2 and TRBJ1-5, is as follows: GAGVSQSPSNKVTEKGKDVELRCDPISGHTALYWYRQSLGQGLEFLIYFQGNSAPDKSGLPSDRFSAERTGGSVSTLTIQRTQQEDSAVYLCASTPGTAPQPQHFGDGTRLSIL.

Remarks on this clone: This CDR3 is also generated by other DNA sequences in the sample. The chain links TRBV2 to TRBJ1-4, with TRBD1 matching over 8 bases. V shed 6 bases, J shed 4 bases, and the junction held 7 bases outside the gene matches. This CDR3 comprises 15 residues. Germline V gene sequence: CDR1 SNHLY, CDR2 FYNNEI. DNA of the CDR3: TGTGCCAGCAGCGACCGGGGACAGGTTAATGAAAAACTGTTTTTT. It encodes CASSDRGQVNEKLFF.

Here the CDR3 DNA reads TGTGCCAGTAGGGGGACAGGGACTTCCGAGCAGTACTTC. Its protein is CASRGTGTSEQYF. This chain connects TRBV19 to TRBJ2-7; TRBD1 aligns across 9 bases. The trim removed 6 bases at V and 6 bases at J, leaving 6 bases unmatched. This CDR3 contains 13 residues. Germline V lookup: CDR1 LNHDA, CDR2 SQIVND (reference sequence).

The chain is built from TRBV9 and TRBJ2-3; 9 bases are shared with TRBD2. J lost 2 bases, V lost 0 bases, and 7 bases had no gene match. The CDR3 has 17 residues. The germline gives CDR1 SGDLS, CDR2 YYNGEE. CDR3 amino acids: CASSVAGSGGTTDTQYF. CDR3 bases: TGTGCCAGCAGCGTAGCCGGGAGCGGGGGGACCACAGATACGCAGTATTTT. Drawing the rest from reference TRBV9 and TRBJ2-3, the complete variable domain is DSGVTQTPKHLITATGQRVTLRCSPRSGDLSVYWYQQSLDQGLQFLIQYYNGEERAKGNILERFSAQQFPDLHSELNLSSLELGDSALYFCASSVAGSGGTTDTQYFGPGTRLTVL.

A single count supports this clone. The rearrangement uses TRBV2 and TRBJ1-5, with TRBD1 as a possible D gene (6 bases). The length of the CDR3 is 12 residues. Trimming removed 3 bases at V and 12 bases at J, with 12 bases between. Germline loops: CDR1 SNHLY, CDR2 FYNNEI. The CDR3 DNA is TGTGCCAGCAGTGACAGGGGATGGGTCCAGCATTTT. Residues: CASSDRGWVQHF.

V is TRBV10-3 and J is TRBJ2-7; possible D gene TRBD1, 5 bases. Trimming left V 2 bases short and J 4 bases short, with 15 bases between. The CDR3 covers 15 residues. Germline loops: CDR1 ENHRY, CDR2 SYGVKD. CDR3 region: CAISEPWTSTYEQYF. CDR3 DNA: TGTGCCATCAGTGAGCCTTGGACATCTACATACGAGCAGTACTTC.

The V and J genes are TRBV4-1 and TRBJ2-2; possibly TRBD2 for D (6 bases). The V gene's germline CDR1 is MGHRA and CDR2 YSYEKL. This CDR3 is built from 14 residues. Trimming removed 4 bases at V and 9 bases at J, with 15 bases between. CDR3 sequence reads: CASSRQTSSRELFF. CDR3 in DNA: TGCGCCAGCAGCCGACAGACTAGTTCGCGGGAGCTGTTTTTT.

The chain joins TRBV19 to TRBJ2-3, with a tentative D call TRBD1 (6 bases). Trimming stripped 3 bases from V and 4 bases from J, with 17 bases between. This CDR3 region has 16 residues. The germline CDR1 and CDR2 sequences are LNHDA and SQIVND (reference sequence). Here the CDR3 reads CASSMEGRGLPDTQYF. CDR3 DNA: TGTGCCAGTAGTATGGAAGGCAGGGGTTTGCCAGATACGCAGTATTTT.

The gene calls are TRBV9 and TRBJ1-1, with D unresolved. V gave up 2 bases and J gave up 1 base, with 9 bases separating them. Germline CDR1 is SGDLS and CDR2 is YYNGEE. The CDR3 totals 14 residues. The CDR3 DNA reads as TGTGCCAGCAGCGTTACTCCATCGAACACTGAAGCTTTCTTT. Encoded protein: CASSVTPSNTEAFF.

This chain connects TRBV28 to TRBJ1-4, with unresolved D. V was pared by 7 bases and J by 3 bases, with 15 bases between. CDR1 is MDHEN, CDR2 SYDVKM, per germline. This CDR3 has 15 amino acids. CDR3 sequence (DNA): TGTGCCAGCACCCCGATGGGCGGGGCTAATGAAAAACTGTTTTTT. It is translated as CASTPMGGANEKLFF. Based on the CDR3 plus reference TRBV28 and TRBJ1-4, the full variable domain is DVKVTQSSRYLVKRTGEKVFLECVQDMDHENMFWYRQDPGLGLRLIYFSYDVKMKEKGDIPEGYSVSREKKERFSLILESASTNQTSMYLCASTPMGGANEKLFFGSGTQLSVL.

CDR3 amino acids: CASSVGNSMNTEAFF. CDR3 DNA: TGTGCCAGCAGCGTAGGGAACAGCATGAACACTGAAGCTTTCTTT. The chain is built from TRBV9 and TRBJ1-1, with unresolved D. With 0 bases removed from V and 0 bases from J, the gap between germline ends came to 9 bases. The CDR3 runs to 15 residues. Looked up from germline, CDR1 is SGDLS and CDR2 is YYNGEE.

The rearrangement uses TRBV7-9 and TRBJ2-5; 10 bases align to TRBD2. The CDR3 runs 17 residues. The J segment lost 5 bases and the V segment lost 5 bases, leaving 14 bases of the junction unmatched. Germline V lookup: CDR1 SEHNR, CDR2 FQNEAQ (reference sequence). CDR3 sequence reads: CASSPRALAGARETQYF. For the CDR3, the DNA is TGTGCCAGCAGCCCTCGTGCTCTAGCGGGGGCGAGGGAGACCCAGTACTTC. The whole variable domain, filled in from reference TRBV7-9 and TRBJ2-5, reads DTGVSQNPRHKITKRGQNVTFRCDPISEHNRLYWYRQTLGQGPEFLTYFQNEAQLEKSRLLSDRFSAERPKGSFSTLEIQRTEQGDSAMYLCASSPRALAGARETQYFGPGTRLLVL.

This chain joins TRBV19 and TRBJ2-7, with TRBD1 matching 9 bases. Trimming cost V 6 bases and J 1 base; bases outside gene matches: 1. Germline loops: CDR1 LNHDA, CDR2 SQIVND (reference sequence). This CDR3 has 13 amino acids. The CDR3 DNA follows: TGTGCCAGTAGAGGGACAGGGTCCTACGAGCAGTACTTC. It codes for CASRGTGSYEQYF.